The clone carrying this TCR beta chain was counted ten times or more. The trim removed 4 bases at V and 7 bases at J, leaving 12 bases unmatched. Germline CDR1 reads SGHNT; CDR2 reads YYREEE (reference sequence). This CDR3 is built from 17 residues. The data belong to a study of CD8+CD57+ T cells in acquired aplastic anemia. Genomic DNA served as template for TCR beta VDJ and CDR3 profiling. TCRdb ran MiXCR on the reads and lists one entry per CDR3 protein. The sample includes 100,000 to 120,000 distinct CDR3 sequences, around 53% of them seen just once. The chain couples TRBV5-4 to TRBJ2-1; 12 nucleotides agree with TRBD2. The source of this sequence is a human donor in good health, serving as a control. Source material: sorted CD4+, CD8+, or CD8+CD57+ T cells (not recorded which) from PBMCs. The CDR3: CASSVSILAGGRNEQFF. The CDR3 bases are TGTGCCAGCAGCGTGAGCATTCTAGCGGGGGGGAGGAATGAGCAGTTCTTC.